The TCR beta chain under discussion was sequenced for a study of T cell responses to AZD1222 COVID-19 vaccine. Study-wide results and limits: Only five or six people who got AZD1222 tested seropositive at baseline. None of the repertoires were sampled until the peak T cell response had passed. Donors skewed white British and female; clonal diversity was possibly underestimated.

The CDR3 covers 13 residues. Germline V gene data show CDR1 as MNHEY and CDR2 as SVGAGI. The V and J ends lost 8 bases and 1 base, in that order; junction bases with no gene match: 5. Pooled samples include second doses given at about 4 or 12 weeks. Using immunoSEQ multiplex PCR, the repertoire was profiled, and TCRdb retains in-frame clones only, with some absent. The data hold about 94,000 clones, with roughly 85% observed a single time. Comments on this clone: Its specificity is not known.

This sequence joins TRBV6-5 and TRBJ2-7; 7 bases are shared with TRBD1. Sample: peripheral blood, taken 28 days after the second AZD1222 dose. The sequence came from an adult who received the AZD1222 COVID-19 vaccine. CDR3 region: CASAWDSSYEQYF. CDR3 nucleotide sequence: TGTGCCAGCGCCTGGGACAGTTCCTACGAGCAGTACTTC.